The present T cell receptor beta chain was sequenced within a study of graft-versus-host responses after intestinal transplantation. Repertoires were generated with immunoSEQ multiplex PCR, while TCRdb's copy carries only in-frame clones and drops some. Of some 15,000 clones listed, around three fifths are singletons. From germline, CDR1 is MGHRA and CDR2 YSYEKL. V shed 2 bases, J shed 8 bases, and the junction held 6 bases outside the gene matches. The CDR3 is 15 amino acids. Lamina propria and intraepithelial lymphocytes were released by processing graft tissue. The gene calls are TRBV4-1 and TRBJ2-1; 10 nucleotides agree with TRBD1. The clonotype was recovered from a human patient who received an intestinal transplant, so some T cells may come from the graft donor. Sequenced material: ileum tissue, taken 524 days after transplant. CDR3 region: CASSQPGQGTHEQFF. The CDR3 DNA reads TGCGCCAGCAGCCAACCGGGACAGGGGACCCATGAGCAGTTCTTC.